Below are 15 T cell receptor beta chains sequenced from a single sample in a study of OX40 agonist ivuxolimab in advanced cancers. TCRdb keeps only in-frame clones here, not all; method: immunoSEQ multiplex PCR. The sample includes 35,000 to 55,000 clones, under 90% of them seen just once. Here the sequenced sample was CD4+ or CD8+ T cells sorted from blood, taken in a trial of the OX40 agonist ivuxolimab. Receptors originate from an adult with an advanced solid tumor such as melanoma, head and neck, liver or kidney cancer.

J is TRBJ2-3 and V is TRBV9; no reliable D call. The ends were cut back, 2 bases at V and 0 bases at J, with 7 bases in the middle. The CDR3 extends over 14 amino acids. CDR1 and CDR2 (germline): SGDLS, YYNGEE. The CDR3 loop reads CASSVSPSTDTQYF. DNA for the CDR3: TGTGCCAGCAGCGTGAGTCCCAGCACAGATACGCAGTATTTT.

CDR3 protein: CAWSVGGGTDTQYF. The DNA of the CDR3 is TGTGCCTGGAGTGTGGGGGGAGGCACAGATACGCAGTATTTT. The V gene is TRBV30, the J gene TRBJ2-3; tentatively, D is TRBD2 (6 bases). This CDR3 comprises 14 residues. The ends were cut back, 0 bases at V and 1 base at J, with 8 bases in the middle. CDR1 GTSNPN and CDR2 SVGIG come from the germline V gene (reference sequence).

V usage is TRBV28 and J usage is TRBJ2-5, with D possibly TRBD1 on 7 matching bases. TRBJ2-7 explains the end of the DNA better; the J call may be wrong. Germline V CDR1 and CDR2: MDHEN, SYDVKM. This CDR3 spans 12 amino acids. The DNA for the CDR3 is TGTGCCAGCAGTCCAGGGGGGTACGAGCAGTACTTC. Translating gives CASSPGGYEQYF.

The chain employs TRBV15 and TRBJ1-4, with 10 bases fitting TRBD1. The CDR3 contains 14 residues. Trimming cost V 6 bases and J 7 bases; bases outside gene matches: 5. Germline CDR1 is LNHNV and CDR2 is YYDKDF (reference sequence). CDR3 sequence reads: CATRETGGAEKLFF. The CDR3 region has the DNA TGTGCCACCAGAGAGACAGGGGGCGCTGAAAAACTGTTTTTT.

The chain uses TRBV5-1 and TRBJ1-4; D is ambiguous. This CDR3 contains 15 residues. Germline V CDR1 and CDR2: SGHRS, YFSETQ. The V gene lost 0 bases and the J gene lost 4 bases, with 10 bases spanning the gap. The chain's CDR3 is CASSLGEAINEKLFF. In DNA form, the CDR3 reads TGCGCCAGCAGCTTGGGAGAGGCCATTAATGAAAAACTGTTTTTT.

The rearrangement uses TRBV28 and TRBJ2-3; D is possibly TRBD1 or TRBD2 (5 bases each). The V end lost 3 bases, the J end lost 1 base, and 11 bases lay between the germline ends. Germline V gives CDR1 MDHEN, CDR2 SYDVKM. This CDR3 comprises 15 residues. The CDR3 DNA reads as TGTGCCAGCAGTTTTGGGACGGGGCGCACAGATACGCAGTATTTT. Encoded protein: CASSFGTGRTDTQYF.

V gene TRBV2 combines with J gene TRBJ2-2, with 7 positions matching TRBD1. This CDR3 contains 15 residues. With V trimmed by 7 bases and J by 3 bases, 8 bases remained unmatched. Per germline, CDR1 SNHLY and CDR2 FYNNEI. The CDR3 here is CASKEQGTHTGELFF. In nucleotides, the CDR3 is TGTGCCAGCAAGGAACAGGGGACCCACACCGGGGAGCTGTTTTTT.

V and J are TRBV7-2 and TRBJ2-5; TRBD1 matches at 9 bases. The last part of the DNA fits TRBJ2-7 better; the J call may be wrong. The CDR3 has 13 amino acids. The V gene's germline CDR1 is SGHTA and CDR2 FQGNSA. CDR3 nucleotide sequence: TGTGCCAGCAGACAGACAGGGGGGTACGAGCAGTACTTC. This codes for CASRQTGGYEQYF.

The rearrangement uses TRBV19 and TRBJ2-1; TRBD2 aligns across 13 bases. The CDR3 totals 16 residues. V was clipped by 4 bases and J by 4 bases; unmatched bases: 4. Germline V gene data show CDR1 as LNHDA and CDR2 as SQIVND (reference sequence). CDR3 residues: CASSTLLAGGYNEQFF. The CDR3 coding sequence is TGTGCCAGTAGTACCTTACTAGCGGGAGGGTACAATGAGCAGTTCTTC.

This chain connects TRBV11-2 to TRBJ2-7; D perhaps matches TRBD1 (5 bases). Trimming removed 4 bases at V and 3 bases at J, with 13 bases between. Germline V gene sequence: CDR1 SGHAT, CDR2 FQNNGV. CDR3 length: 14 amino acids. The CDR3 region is CASSSDSVVYEQYF. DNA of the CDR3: TGTGCCAGCAGCTCCGACAGTGTAGTCTACGAGCAGTACTTC.

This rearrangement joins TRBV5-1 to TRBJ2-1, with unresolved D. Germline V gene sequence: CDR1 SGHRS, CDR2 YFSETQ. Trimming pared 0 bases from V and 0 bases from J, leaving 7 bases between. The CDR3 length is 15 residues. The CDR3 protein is CASSLAQSSYNEQFF. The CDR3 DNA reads TGCGCCAGCAGCTTGGCACAGAGCTCCTACAATGAGCAGTTCTTC. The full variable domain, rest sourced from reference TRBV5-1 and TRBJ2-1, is KAGVTQTPRYLIKTRGQQVTLSCSPISGHRSVSWYQQTPGQGLQFLFEYFSETQRNKGNFPGRFSGRQFSNSRSEMNVSTLELGDSALYLCASSLAQSSYNEQFFGPGTRLTVL.

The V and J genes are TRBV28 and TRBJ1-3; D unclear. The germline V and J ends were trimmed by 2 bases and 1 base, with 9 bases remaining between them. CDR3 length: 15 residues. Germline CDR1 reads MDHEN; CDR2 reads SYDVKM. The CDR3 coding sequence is TGTGCCAGCAGTTTAATCATCGGTTCTGGAAACACCATATATTTT. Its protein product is CASSLIIGSGNTIYF.

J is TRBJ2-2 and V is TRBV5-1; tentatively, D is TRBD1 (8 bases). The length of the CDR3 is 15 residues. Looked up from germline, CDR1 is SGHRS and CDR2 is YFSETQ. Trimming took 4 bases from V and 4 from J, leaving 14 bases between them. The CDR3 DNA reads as TGCGCCAGCAGCCGGGGAGGGACAGGCACCGGGGAGCTGTTTTTT. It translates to CASSRGGTGTGELFF.

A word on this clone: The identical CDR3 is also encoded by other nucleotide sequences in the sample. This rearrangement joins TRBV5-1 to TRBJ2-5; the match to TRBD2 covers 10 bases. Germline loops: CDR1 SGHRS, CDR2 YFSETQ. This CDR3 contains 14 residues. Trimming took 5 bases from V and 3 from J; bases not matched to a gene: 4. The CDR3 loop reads CASSLAGVEETQYF. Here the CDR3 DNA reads TGCGCCAGCAGTCTAGCGGGAGTCGAAGAGACCCAGTACTTC.

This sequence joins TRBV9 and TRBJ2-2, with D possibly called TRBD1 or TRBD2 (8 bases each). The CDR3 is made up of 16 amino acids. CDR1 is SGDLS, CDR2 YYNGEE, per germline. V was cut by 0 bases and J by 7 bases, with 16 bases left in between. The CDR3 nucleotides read TGTGCCAGCAGCGTAGATTCGGGAGGGACAGGCGGGGAGCTGTTTTTT. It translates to CASSVDSGGTGGELFF.